This T cell receptor (beta chain) was retrieved from a study of identical twins. TCRdb re-called the 5' RACE reads with MiXCR, one entry per CDR3 protein. The sample lists 1.5 million to 2 million distinct CDR3 sequences; more than 30% were seen once. This CDR3 comprises 16 residues. From germline, CDR1 is LGHNA and CDR2 YNFKEQ. J gave up 7 bases and V 0 bases, and 7 bases lay outside the gene matches. The clonotype originates from a newborn girl in good health. This chain joins TRBV4-2 and TRBJ2-7, with TRBD2 matching 12 bases. Sequenced: cord blood. The CDR3 DNA is TGTGCCAGCAGCCAAGATCTAGCGGGGGGGTCCTCTGAGCAGTACTTC. Amino acids: CASSQDLAGGSSEQYF.